One sample yielded the 9 T cell receptor beta chains listed below, sequenced in a study of CD4 T cells in relation to SARS-CoV-2 and coronaviruses. TCRdb's table, derived via immunoSEQ multiplex PCR, lists solely in-frame clones and lacks some. The profile shows about 43,000 clones, almost 85% of them singletons. Their antigens remain unidentified. The sample consisted of naive CD4+ T cells from PBMCs, cultured in vitro. Subset here: naive CD4+ T cells isolated by negative enrichment. The receptors derive from an adult with COVID-19.

The V gene is TRBV11-2, the J gene TRBJ2-5; the D is unclear. V lost 1 base and J lost 2, with 8 bases in between. This CDR3 contains 14 residues. Germline V gene data show CDR1 as SGHAT and CDR2 as FQNNGV. The CDR3 DNA reads TGTGCCAGCAGCTTAGTGGGTCGGCAAGAGACCCAGTACTTC. It encodes CASSLVGRQETQYF. Variable domain in full (rest from reference TRBV11-2 and TRBJ2-5): EAGVAQSPRYKIIEKRQSVAFWCNPISGHATLYWYQQILGQGPKLLIQFQNNGVVDDSQLPKDRFSAERLKGVDSTLKIQPAKLEDSAVYLCASSLVGRQETQYFGPGTRLLVL.

The chain uses TRBV5-5 and TRBJ2-3; 7 positions agree with TRBD1. This CDR3 has 14 amino acids. The V gene's germline CDR1 is SGHKS and CDR2 YYEKEE (reference sequence). V trimming: 7 bases; J trimming: 4 bases; junction bases outside the gene matches: 9. The DNA of the CDR3 is TGTGCCAGCGCCCCCCTGACAGGGCCAGATACGCAGTATTTT. This sequence encodes CASAPLTGPDTQYF.

This rearrangement joins TRBV7-9 to TRBJ2-1; 10 bases line up with TRBD1. Germline CDR1 reads SEHNR; CDR2 reads FQNEAQ (reference sequence). V trimming: 5 bases; J trimming: 5 bases; junction bases outside the gene matches: 6. The CDR3 consists of 15 residues. CDR3 sequence: CASSTRDRGDNEQFF. CDR3 coding DNA: TGTGCCAGCAGCACCCGGGACAGGGGAGACAATGAGCAGTTCTTC.

The chain couples TRBV9 to TRBJ1-4; no firm D call. The CDR3 consists of 14 residues. The V gene lost 0 bases and the J gene lost 8 bases, with 11 bases spanning the gap. Germline V CDR1 and CDR2: SGDLS, YYNGEE. The CDR3 nucleotides are TGTGCCAGCAGCGTAGCCCCATCTGACGAAAAACTGTTTTTT. This gives the protein CASSVAPSDEKLFF. The complete variable domain, with remaining parts taken from reference TRBV9 and TRBJ1-4, reads DSGVTQTPKHLITATGQRVTLRCSPRSGDLSVYWYQQSLDQGLQFLIQYYNGEERAKGNILERFSAQQFPDLHSELNLSSLELGDSALYFCASSVAPSDEKLFFGSGTQLSVL.

The rearrangement joins TRBV5-1 to TRBJ2-5; 11 bases are a match to TRBD2. Germline CDR1 reads SGHRS; CDR2 reads YFSETQ. The V gene end was trimmed by 8 bases and the J gene end by 4 bases; junction bases not matched to a gene: 4. The CDR3 spans 13 residues. Here the CDR3 reads CASFSGRGETQYF. The DNA of the CDR3 is TGCGCCAGTTTTAGCGGGAGGGGAGAGACCCAGTACTTC.

This chain connects TRBV5-1 to TRBJ1-1, with 10 positions matching TRBD1. Unmatched junction bases numbered 8, after V lost 6 bases and J lost 6 bases. The CDR3 is made up of 14 amino acids. Per germline, CDR1 SGHRS and CDR2 YFSETQ. CDR3 bases: TGCGCCAGCACCCCGACAGGGGGCGTCTCTGAAGCTTTCTTT. Amino acid sequence: CASTPTGGVSEAFF.

The rearrangement joins TRBV10-3 to TRBJ1-6; 8 nucleotides line up with TRBD1. Germline assignment: CDR1 ENHRY and CDR2 SYGVKD. V lost 4 bases, J lost 7 bases, and 6 bases stayed unmatched. There are 15 residues in the CDR3. In nucleotides, the CDR3 is TGTGCCATCAGTGGAGGACAGGGCCCGAATTCACCCCTCCACTTT. Its translation: CAISGGQGPNSPLHF.

The chain carries TRBV6-6 and TRBJ1-5; D gene unclear. The V gene's germline CDR1 is MNHNY and CDR2 SVGAGI (reference sequence). Trimming cost V 5 bases and J 9 bases, with 14 bases left between them. CDR3 length equals 13 residues. The CDR3 region has the DNA TGTGCCAGCAGTCGATCCGGTCAAGGGCCCCAGCATTTT. Protein sequence: CASSRSGQGPQHF.

The CDR3 DNA is TGTGCCAGCAGCTTAGATCTCGGAACCGGGGAGCTGTTTTTT. It codes for CASSLDLGTGELFF. The chain links TRBV11-3 to TRBJ2-2; D unclear. Trimming took off 0 bases at V and 5 bases at J, with 7 bases between the two ends. The CDR3 totals 14 residues. Germline-derived CDR1 and CDR2 are SGHNT and YENEEA.